The entry below describes one T cell receptor beta chain. Antigen unknown. This record comes from a study of cytomegalovirus exposure and HLA in healthy donors. Points from the study as a whole: Apparent HLA restriction characterized most CMV-associated TCR beta chains in a later analysis.

With 60 Vbeta and 13 Jbeta primers, the PCR was carried out. Original processing methods: The authors later counted 75 million to 90 million unique TCR beta chains, some 10 million of them shared. Clones were read by immunoSEQ multiplex PCR, and TCRdb kept only the in-frame ones, dropping some. That table is the source of V, J and clone size, and D and trimming were worked out from the DNA. The data show roughly 60,000 clones, 65% to 90% seen once. What was sequenced was PBMCs. The clonotype originates from a man aged 25-45 years in good health and CMV-seronegative.

CDR3 protein: CSARGPTEAFF. CDR3 nucleotide sequence: TGCAGTGCTAGGGGGCCCACCGAGGCTTTCTTT. This chain joins TRBV20-1 and TRBJ1-1, with a tentative D call TRBD1 (5 bases). The CDR3 runs 11 residues. Germline V gene sequence: CDR1 DFQATT, CDR2 SNEGSKA (reference sequence). V dropped 3 bases and J dropped 11 bases, with 13 bases sitting between them.